The 25 T cell receptor beta chains reported below all come from one sample, sequenced in a study of blood T cell repertoires in COVID-19. Repertoires were generated with immunoSEQ multiplex PCR, while TCRdb's copy carries only in-frame clones and drops some. Of 110,000 to 150,000 clones listed, 75% to 90% were seen once; the top ten hold 35% to 45%. Sequences were obtained from peripheral blood. These TCRs come from a human donor in a cohort sampled during active COVID-19.

The V call is TRBV25-1, the J call TRBJ1-2; D not resolved. The germline V gene has CDR1 MGHDK and CDR2 SYGVNS. The CDR3 extends over 14 amino acids. The germline V and J ends were trimmed by 7 bases and 7 bases, with 19 bases remaining between them. CDR3 protein: CASTPLGGLSGYTF. In DNA form, the CDR3 reads TGTGCCAGCACCCCTCTTGGAGGGTTAAGTGGCTACACCTTC.

This clone was detected only a few times. The chain has TRBV28 and TRBJ2-2, with TRBD1 matching 7 bases. The germline V gene encodes CDR1 MDHEN and CDR2 SYDVKM. Unmatched junction bases numbered 8, after V lost 3 bases and J lost 4 bases. This CDR3 has 16 residues. The CDR3 bases are TGTGCCAGCAGTTTGGTCCAAGGGGGCCCCACCGGGGAGCTGTTTTTT. Amino acid sequence: CASSLVQGGPTGELFF.

The V call is TRBV6-5, the J call TRBJ2-1; a weak D match, TRBD1 (7 bases). The CDR3 covers 14 residues. The V gene lost 7 bases and the J gene lost 7 bases, with 17 bases spanning the gap. The germline V gene encodes CDR1 MNHEY and CDR2 SVGAGI. The CDR3: CASKRGQGRNEQFF. CDR3 sequence (DNA): TGTGCCAGCAAAAGGGGGCAAGGGAGGAATGAGCAGTTCTTC.

This chain joins TRBV3-1 (or the pseudogene TRBV3-2) and TRBJ2-3, with D tentatively TRBD2 (5 bases). Germline-derived CDR1 and CDR2 are LGHDT and YNNKEL (reference sequence). V lost 4 bases, J lost 6 bases, and 8 bases lay in between. The CDR3 sequence is 12 residues long. The CDR3 sequence is CASSPRGDTQYF. For the CDR3, the DNA is TGTGCCAGCAGCCCCAGAGGGGATACGCAGTATTTT.

The V gene is TRBV10-3, the J gene TRBJ1-1; TRBD1 matches 9 bases. This CDR3 is 15 amino acids long. J lost 1 base, V lost 10 bases, and 10 bases had no gene match. Germline V gene lookup returns CDR1 ENHRY and CDR2 SYGVKD. The CDR3 sequence: CATGQGFGKNTEAFF. CDR3 coding DNA: TGTGCCACCGGACAGGGGTTTGGGAAGAACACTGAAGCTTTCTTT.

The chain recombines TRBV2 with TRBJ1-4, with D hard to call. V lost 4 bases and J 11 bases, leaving 14 bases between the germline ends. Germline V gene sequence: CDR1 SNHLY, CDR2 FYNNEI. The CDR3 spans 13 residues. The CDR3 protein is CASSVDRSEKLFF. The CDR3 DNA sequence: TGTGCCAGCAGTGTTGACCGCTCGGAGAAACTGTTTTTT.

The chain recombines TRBV24-1 with TRBJ1-5; TRBD1 matches 8 bases. Trimming took 4 bases from V and 7 from J; bases not matched to a gene: 8. Germline V gene lookup returns CDR1 KGHDR and CDR2 SFDVKD. The CDR3 extends over 15 amino acids. CDR3: CATSDHRGDRQPQHF. The CDR3 nucleotides are TGTGCCACCAGTGACCACAGGGGGGATAGACAGCCCCAGCATTTT.

The chain employs TRBV5-1 and TRBJ2-5; tentative D call: TRBD1 (6 bases). Germline assignment: CDR1 SGHRS and CDR2 YFSETQ. The CDR3 contains 15 residues. Trimming pared 0 bases from V and 5 bases from J, leaving 14 bases between. DNA of the CDR3: TGCGCCAGCAGCTTGGTGGGGGCGGCCTCCGAGACCCAGTACTTC. Translation: CASSLVGAASETQYF.

This sequence joins TRBV5-1 and TRBJ1-1; 9 bases agree with TRBD1. In germline, CDR1 is SGHRS, CDR2 YFSETQ. The CDR3 length is 17 residues. V lost 4 bases to trimming and J lost 6 bases; unmatched junction nucleotides: 16. DNA for the CDR3: TGCGCCAGCAGCCTTGGGACAGGGTCTCCCGCCGCTTCTGAAGCTTTCTTT. Translating gives CASSLGTGSPAASEAFF.

The CDR3: CASSQQGGYEQYV. CDR3 bases: TGCGCCAGCAGTCAACAGGGAGGGTACGAGCAGTACGTC. The V gene is TRBV23-1, the J gene TRBJ2-7, with TRBD2 matching over 7 bases. TRBV23-1 is flagged as an ORF with uncertain function. Germline trimming cut 2 bases from V and 4 bases from J; bases unmatched to any gene: 2. This CDR3 spans 13 amino acids.

The chain combines TRBV2 with TRBJ2-1; TRBD1 matches at 9 bases. The V gene end was trimmed by 4 bases and the J gene end by 7 bases; junction bases not matched to a gene: 2. Germline CDR1 reads SNHLY; CDR2 reads FYNNEI. The length of the CDR3 is 13 residues. As DNA, the CDR3 is TGTGCCAGCAGTGGGGACAGGGCAAATGAGCAGTTCTTC. Its protein product is CASSGDRANEQFF. The full variable domain, completed using reference TRBV2 and TRBJ2-1, is EPEVTQTPSHQVTQMGQEVILRCVPISNHLYFYWYRQILGQKVEFLVSFYNNEISEKSEIFDDQFSVERPDGSNFTLKIRSTKLEDSAMYFCASSGDRANEQFFGPGTRLTVL.

The J gene is TRBJ1-5, the V gene TRBV19; tentatively, D is TRBD1 (5 bases). Trimming shortened V by 7 bases and J by 3 bases, and 22 bases separated the two germline ends. The CDR3 length is 17 residues. Germline CDR1 and CDR2: LNHDA and SQIVND (reference sequence). The CDR3: CASNNKLQGGNNQPQHF. For the CDR3, the DNA is TGTGCCAGTAATAATAAGTTGCAGGGAGGGAACAATCAGCCCCAGCATTTT.

In DNA form, the CDR3 reads TGTGCCAGCAGTTTGACAGGGTTCTATGGCTACACCTTC. This sequence encodes CASSLTGFYGYTF. The rearrangement uses TRBV28 and TRBJ1-2; the match to TRBD1 covers 7 bases. Trimming at V came to 3 bases and at J to 4 bases, leaving 2 bases not matched to a gene. The CDR3 has 13 residues. Germline V CDR1 and CDR2: MDHEN, SYDVKM.

The V call is TRBV3-1 (or the pseudogene TRBV3-2), the J call TRBJ1-6; D not resolved. The germline V and J ends were trimmed by 1 base and 7 bases, with 11 bases remaining between them. Germline values: CDR1 LGHDT, CDR2 YNNKEL (reference sequence). The CDR3 extends over 15 amino acids. CDR3 in amino acids: CASSQGSVENSPLHF. The CDR3 DNA sequence: TGTGCCAGCAGCCAAGGAAGCGTTGAGAATTCACCCCTCCACTTT.

The chain is built from TRBV18 and TRBJ1-4, with D unresolved. There are 14 residues in the CDR3. Germline lookup yields CDR1 KGHSH and CDR2 LQKENI. Trimming shortened V by 3 bases and J by 8 bases, and 13 bases separated the two germline ends. CDR3 in DNA: TGTGCCAGCTCACCGCTTGGGCGCGGGGAAAAACTGTTTTTT. Its protein product is CASSPLGRGEKLFF.

This clone was observed at least ten times. The genes are TRBV30 and TRBJ1-6; a possible D gene is TRBD1 (5 bases). CDR3 length: 12 residues. The V and J ends lost 4 bases and 7 bases respectively, with 8 bases between them. Germline CDR1 GTSNPN, CDR2 SVGIG (reference sequence). The CDR3 spells CAWTRGNSPLHF. The CDR3 nucleotides read TGTGCCTGGACAAGGGGAAATTCACCCCTCCACTTT.

The rearrangement uses TRBV5-1 and TRBJ2-3, with a tentative D call TRBD2 (7 bases). The V gene's germline CDR1 is SGHRS and CDR2 YFSETQ. Between the trimmed V and J ends, which lost 2 bases and 1 base, there was a span of 20 bases. This CDR3 is 18 amino acids long. Here the CDR3 DNA reads TGCGCCAGCAGCTTCGGAGGAGCTGGGGGGGCAGGCACAGATACGCAGTATTTT. Translated: CASSFGGAGGAGTDTQYF.

The V call is TRBV7-2, the J call TRBJ2-4; 8 bases are shared with TRBD2. The CDR3 runs 16 residues. The ends lost 0 bases at V and 9 bases at J; junction bases unmatched: 10. The germline V gene has CDR1 SGHTA and CDR2 FQGNSA. This CDR3 is CASSLASGRPSSIQYF. The CDR3 nucleotides read TGTGCCAGCAGCTTAGCAAGCGGGAGACCCAGCAGCATTCAGTACTTC.

This clone showed up many times. The CDR3 DNA reads TGTGCCAGCAGTCACACAGGAAATAGCAATCAGCCCCAGCATTTT. Translated: CASSHTGNSNQPQHF. The chain has TRBV6-2 or TRBV6-3 and TRBJ1-5; perhaps TRBD1 as D (5 bases). Germline V CDR1 and CDR2: MNHEY, SVGEGT. The CDR3 runs to 15 residues. V was shortened by 5 bases and J by 0 bases, with 11 bases between the two germline ends.

The J gene is TRBJ2-5, the V gene TRBV7-7, with 7 bases fitting TRBD1. CDR1 SSHAT and CDR2 FNYEAQ come from the germline V gene (reference sequence). V dropped 5 bases and J dropped 1; count of bases not matched to a gene: 4. The CDR3 runs 14 residues. The CDR3 region has the DNA TGTGCCAGCAGCGCAGCAGGGGGCCAAGAGACCCAGTACTTC. Translating gives CASSAAGGQETQYF.

The gene calls are TRBV29-1 and TRBJ2-5; 8 bases match TRBD1. Per the germline V gene, CDR1 is SQVTM and CDR2 is ANQGSEA. V dropped 4 bases and J dropped 2; count of bases not matched to a gene: 3. The CDR3 runs 13 residues. For the CDR3, the DNA is TGCAGCGTTGTAGGGACAGGTCAAGAGACCCAGTACTTC. Its protein product is CSVVGTGQETQYF.

The CDR3 sequence: CASSIQGNTEAFF. For the CDR3, the DNA is TGTGCCAGCAGCATTCAGGGGAACACTGAAGCTTTCTTT. V gene TRBV7-3 combines with J gene TRBJ1-1, with a possible D match to TRBD1 (5 bases). Germline V gene lookup returns CDR1 SGHTA and CDR2 FQGTGA. This CDR3 region has 13 residues. V gave up 5 bases and J gave up 1 base, with 8 bases separating them.

In this sample, this clone turned up once. The V call is TRBV5-4, the J call TRBJ2-1; tentative D call: TRBD1 (5 bases). Per the germline V gene, CDR1 is SGHNT and CDR2 is YYREEE (reference sequence). This CDR3 contains 13 residues. Trimming stripped 4 bases from V and 8 bases from J, with 13 bases between. For the CDR3, the DNA is TGTGCCAGCAGCCAAAAAGGGGTGCATGAGCAGTTCTTC. It is translated as CASSQKGVHEQFF.

The chain is built from TRBV2 and TRBJ1-6; 9 bases map to TRBD1. V lost 4 bases to trimming and J lost 2 bases; unmatched junction nucleotides: 3. The CDR3 sequence is 16 residues long. From germline, CDR1 is SNHLY and CDR2 FYNNEI. This CDR3 reads CASSVDRGPYNSPLHF. The CDR3 region has the DNA TGTGCCAGCAGTGTGGACAGGGGTCCCTATAATTCACCCCTCCACTTT.

This rearrangement joins TRBV5-4 to TRBJ2-3; 8 nucleotides agree with TRBD1. V was clipped by 4 bases and J by 3 bases; unmatched bases: 7. This CDR3 is built from 15 residues. Germline-derived CDR1 and CDR2 are SGHNT and YYREEE (reference sequence). This chain's CDR3 is CASSISTGETDTQYF. The CDR3 nucleotides read TGTGCCAGCAGCATATCGACAGGGGAAACAGATACGCAGTATTTT. Using reference TRBV5-4 and TRBJ2-3 for the parts outside the CDR3, the full variable domain is ETGVTQSPTHLIKTRGQQVTLRCSSQSGHNTVSWYQQALGQGPQFIFQYYREEENGRGNFPPRFSGLQFPNYSSELNVNALELDDSALYLCASSISTGETDTQYFGPGTRLTVL.